Detailed here is one T cell receptor (beta chain). The sample belongs to a study of T-cell reconstitution after alpha-beta-depleted transplantation in children. The V end lost 6 bases, the J end lost 0 bases, and 15 bases lay between the germline ends. This CDR3 spans 15 amino acids. Preparing the TCRbeta library involved the use of unique molecular identifiers. TCRdb processed the PCR reads anew with MiXCR; each CDR3 protein has one entry. The table lists about half a million distinct CDR3 sequences, approximately 12% of them singletons, with 5% to 6% in the top ten. The receptor was isolated from a human donor who donated a stem cell graft to a child with combined immunodeficiency. Source: PBMCs from the stem cell graft donor, taken from the stem cell graft. The chain joins TRBV12-3 or TRBV12-4 to TRBJ2-7; TRBD2 might be the D (6 bases). The CDR3 region is CASSRYLGGSYEQYF. In nucleotides, the CDR3 is TGTGCCAGCAGCCGGTATCTCGGGGGCTCCTACGAGCAGTACTTC.